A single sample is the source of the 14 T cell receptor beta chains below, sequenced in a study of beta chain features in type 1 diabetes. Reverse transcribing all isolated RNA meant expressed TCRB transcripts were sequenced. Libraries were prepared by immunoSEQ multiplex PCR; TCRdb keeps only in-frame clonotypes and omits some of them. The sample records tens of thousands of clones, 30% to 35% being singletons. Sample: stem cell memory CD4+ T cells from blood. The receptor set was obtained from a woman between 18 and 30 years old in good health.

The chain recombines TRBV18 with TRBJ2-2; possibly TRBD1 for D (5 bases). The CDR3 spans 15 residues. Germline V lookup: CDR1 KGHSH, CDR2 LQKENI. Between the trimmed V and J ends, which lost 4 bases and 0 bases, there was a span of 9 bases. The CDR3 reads CASSREQANTGELFF. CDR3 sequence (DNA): TGTGCCAGCTCACGGGAACAGGCGAACACCGGGGAGCTGTTTTTT. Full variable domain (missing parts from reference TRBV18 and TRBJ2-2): NAGVMQNPRHLVRRRGQEARLRCSPMKGHSHVYWYRQLPEEGLKFMVYLQKENIIDESGMPKERFSAEFPKEGPSILRIQQVVRGDSAAYFCASSREQANTGELFFGEGSRLTVL.

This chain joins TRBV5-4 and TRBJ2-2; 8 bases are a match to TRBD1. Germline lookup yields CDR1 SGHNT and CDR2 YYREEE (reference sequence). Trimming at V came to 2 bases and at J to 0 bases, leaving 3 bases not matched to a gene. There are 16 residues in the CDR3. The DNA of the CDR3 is TGTGCCAGCAGCTTTGGACAGGGACCGAACACCGGGGAGCTGTTTTTT. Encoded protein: CASSFGQGPNTGELFF.

As DNA, the CDR3 is TGTGCCAGTAGTTTCCAGCGGGAGGGCCGCTACGAGCAGTACTTC. Amino acid sequence: CASSFQREGRYEQYF. The chain recombines TRBV19 with TRBJ2-7, with 10 bases identical to TRBD2. V was pared by 5 bases and J by 3 bases, with 7 bases of the junction left unmatched. The CDR3 length is 15 residues. Germline V gives CDR1 LNHDA, CDR2 SQIVND (reference sequence).

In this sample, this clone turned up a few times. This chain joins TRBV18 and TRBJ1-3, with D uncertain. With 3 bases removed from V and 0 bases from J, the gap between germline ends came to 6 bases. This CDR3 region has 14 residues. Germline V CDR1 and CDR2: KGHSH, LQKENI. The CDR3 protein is CASSPDISGNTIYF. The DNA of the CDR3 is TGTGCCAGCTCACCCGACATCTCTGGAAACACCATATATTTT.

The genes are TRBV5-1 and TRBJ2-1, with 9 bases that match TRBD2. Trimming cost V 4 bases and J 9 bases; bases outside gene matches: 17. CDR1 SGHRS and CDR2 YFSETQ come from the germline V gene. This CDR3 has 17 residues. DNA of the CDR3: TGCGCCAGCAGCCCGGCCCCTCTTTCGGGCGGGAGGGGTGAGCAGTTCTTC. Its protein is CASSPAPLSGGRGEQFF.

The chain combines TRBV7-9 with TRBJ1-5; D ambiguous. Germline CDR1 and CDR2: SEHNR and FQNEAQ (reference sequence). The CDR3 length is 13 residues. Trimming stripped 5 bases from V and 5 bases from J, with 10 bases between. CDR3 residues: CASSPGGDQPQHF. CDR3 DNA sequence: TGTGCCAGCAGCCCCGGCGGGGATCAGCCCCAGCATTTT.

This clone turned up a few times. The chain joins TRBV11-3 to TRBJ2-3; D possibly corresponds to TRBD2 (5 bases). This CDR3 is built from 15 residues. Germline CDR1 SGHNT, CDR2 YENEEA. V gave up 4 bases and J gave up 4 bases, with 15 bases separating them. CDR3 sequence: CASSSTGEGPDTQYF. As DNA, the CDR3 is TGTGCCAGCAGCTCCACGGGCGAGGGCCCAGATACGCAGTATTTT.

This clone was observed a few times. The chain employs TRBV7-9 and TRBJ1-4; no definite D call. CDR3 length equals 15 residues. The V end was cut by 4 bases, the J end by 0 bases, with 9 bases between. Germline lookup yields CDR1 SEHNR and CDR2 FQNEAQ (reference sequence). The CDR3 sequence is CASSYGSPTNEKLFF. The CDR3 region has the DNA TGTGCCAGCAGCTACGGGAGCCCAACTAATGAAAAACTGTTTTTT.

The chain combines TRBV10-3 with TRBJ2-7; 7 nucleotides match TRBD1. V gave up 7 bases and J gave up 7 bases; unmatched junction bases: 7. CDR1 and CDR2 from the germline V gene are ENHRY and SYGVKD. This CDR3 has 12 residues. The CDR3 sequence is CAITGTAQEQYF. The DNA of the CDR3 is TGTGCCATCACCGGGACAGCGCAGGAGCAGTACTTC.

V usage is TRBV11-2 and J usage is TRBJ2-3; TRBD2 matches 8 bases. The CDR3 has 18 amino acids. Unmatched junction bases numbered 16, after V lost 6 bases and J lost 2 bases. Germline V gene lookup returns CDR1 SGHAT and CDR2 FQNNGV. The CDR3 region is CASRSGGGSKENTDTQYF. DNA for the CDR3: TGTGCCAGCAGGTCTGGCGGGGGGTCCAAAGAGAACACAGATACGCAGTATTTT.

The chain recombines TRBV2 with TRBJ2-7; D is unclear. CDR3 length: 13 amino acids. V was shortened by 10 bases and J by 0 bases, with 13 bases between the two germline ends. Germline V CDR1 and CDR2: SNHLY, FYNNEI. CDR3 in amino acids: CATEPPSSYEQYF. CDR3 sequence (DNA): TGTGCCACCGAGCCCCCTTCCTCCTACGAGCAGTACTTC.

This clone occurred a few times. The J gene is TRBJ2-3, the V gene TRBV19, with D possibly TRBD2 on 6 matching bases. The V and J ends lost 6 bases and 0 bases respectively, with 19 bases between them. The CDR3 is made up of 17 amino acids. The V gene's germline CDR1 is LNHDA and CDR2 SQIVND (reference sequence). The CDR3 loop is CASSRTGGGLSTDTQYF. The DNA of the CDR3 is TGTGCCAGTAGCCGCACCGGGGGAGGTCTGAGCACAGATACGCAGTATTTT.

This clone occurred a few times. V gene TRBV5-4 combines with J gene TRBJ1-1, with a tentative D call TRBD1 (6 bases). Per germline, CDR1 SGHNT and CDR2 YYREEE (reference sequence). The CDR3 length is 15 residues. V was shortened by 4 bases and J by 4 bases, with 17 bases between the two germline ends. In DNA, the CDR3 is TGTGCCAGCAGCCTCCTTCAGGGGAGAGGCACTGAAGCTTTCTTT. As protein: CASSLLQGRGTEAFF.

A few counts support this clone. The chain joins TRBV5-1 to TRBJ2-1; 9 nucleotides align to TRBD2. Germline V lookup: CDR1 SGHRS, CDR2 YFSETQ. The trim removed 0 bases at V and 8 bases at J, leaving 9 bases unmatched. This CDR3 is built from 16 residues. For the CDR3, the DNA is TGCGCCAGCAGCTTGGAGGCGGGAGGGACTCGCGATGAGCAGTTCTTC. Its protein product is CASSLEAGGTRDEQFF.